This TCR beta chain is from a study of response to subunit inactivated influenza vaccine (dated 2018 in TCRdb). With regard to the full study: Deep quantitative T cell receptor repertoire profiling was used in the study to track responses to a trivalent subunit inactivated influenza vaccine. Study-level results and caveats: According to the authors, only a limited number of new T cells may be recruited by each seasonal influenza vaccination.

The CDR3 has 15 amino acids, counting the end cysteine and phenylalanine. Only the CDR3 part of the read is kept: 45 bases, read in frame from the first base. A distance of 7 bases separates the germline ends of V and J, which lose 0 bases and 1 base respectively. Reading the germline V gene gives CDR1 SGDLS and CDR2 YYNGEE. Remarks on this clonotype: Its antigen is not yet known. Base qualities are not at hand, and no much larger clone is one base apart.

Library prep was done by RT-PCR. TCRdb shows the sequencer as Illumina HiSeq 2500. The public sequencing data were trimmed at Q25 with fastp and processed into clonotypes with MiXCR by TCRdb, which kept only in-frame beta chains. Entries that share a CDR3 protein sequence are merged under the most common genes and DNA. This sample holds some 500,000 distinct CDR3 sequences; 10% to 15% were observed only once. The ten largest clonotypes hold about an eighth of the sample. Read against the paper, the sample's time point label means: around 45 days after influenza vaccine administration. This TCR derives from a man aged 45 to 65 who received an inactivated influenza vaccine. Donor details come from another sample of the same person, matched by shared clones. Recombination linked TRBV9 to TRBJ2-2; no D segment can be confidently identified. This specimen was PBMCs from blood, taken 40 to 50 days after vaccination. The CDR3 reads CASSVAPRNTGELFF. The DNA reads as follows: TGTGCCAGCAGCGTAGCCCCACGGAACACCGGGGAGCTGTTTTTT.